Shown below are 8 T cell receptor beta chains from a single sample sequenced in a study of blood T cell repertoires in COVID-19. Produced via immunoSEQ multiplex PCR; TCRdb's table is partial and in-frame only. In the table there are about 73,000 clones, 75% to 90% of which are singletons. Sequencing was performed on peripheral blood. The receptors shown here come from a man at least 80 years old with active or convalescent COVID-19.

This clone was detected a few times. This chain connects TRBV6-5 to TRBJ1-2; a possible D gene is TRBD1 (5 bases). In germline, CDR1 is MNHEY, CDR2 SVGAGI. The CDR3 totals 13 residues. V shed 7 bases and J shed 8 bases, with 17 bases lying between them. CDR3 in DNA: TGTGCCAGCACCCCCGCGGGAGGGGACGGCTACACCTTC. This encodes CASTPAGGDGYTF.

The gene calls are TRBV29-1 and TRBJ2-2, with D possibly being TRBD2 (5 bases). The CDR3 consists of 13 residues. CDR1 is SQVTM, CDR2 ANQGSEA, per germline. In nucleotides, the CDR3 is TGCGCGCGGGCCGGAAGTAACACCGGGGAGCTGTTTTTT. It translates to CARAGSNTGELFF.

The V gene is TRBV3-1 (or the pseudogene TRBV3-2), the J gene TRBJ1-5; D perhaps matches TRBD1 (5 bases). The CDR3 totals 14 residues. V was shortened by 0 bases and J by 7 bases, with 10 bases between the two germline ends. CDR1 LGHDT and CDR2 YNNKEL come from the germline V gene (reference sequence). In DNA form, the CDR3 reads TGTGCCAGCAGCCAAGAGCAGGGTGTGCAGCCCCAGCATTTT. This translates into CASSQEQGVQPQHF.

The chain recombines TRBV5-1 with TRBJ2-1; D possibly corresponds to TRBD1 (6 bases). The CDR3 covers 18 residues. Germline V lookup: CDR1 SGHRS, CDR2 YFSETQ. The V end was cut by 1 base, the J end by 0 bases, with 17 bases between. The CDR3 reads CASSLRGQLLGSYNEQFF. In DNA, the CDR3 is TGCGCCAGCAGCTTGCGAGGACAGCTCCTGGGCTCCTACAATGAGCAGTTCTTC.

This chain connects TRBV13 to TRBJ2-3, with TRBD2 matching over 8 bases. Per the germline V gene, CDR1 is PRHDT and CDR2 is FYEKMQ (reference sequence). The ends lost 5 bases at V and 10 bases at J; junction bases unmatched: 14. The CDR3 length is 15 residues. This chain's CDR3 is CASSLPVRGGIAQYF. The CDR3 bases are TGTGCCAGCAGCCTCCCCGTCCGGGGGGGCATCGCGCAGTATTTT.

This chain joins TRBV5-1 and TRBJ2-1; 12 bases map to TRBD1. CDR1 and CDR2 (germline): SGHRS, YFSETQ. This CDR3 comprises 17 residues. J gave up 7 bases and V 0 bases, and 8 bases lay outside the gene matches. The DNA of the CDR3 is TGCGCCAGCAGCTTGGCCCCCGGGACAGGGGGCAATAATGAGCAGTTCTTC. This gives the protein CASSLAPGTGGNNEQFF.

Regarding this clone: This sample also contains other DNA sequences that code for the same CDR3. The chain joins TRBV28 to TRBJ2-1; D gene uncertain. Germline V gene lookup returns CDR1 MDHEN and CDR2 SYDVKM. The CDR3 sequence is 12 residues long. The V and J ends lost 1 base and 4 bases respectively, with 2 bases between them. The CDR3 reads CASSLSYNEQFF. The CDR3 bases are TGTGCCAGCAGTTTATCATACAATGAGCAGTTCTTC.

The genes are TRBV6-6 and TRBJ1-2; D possibly corresponds to TRBD1 (6 bases). Germline V lookup: CDR1 MNHNY, CDR2 SVGAGI (reference sequence). This CDR3 is built from 14 residues. The V end lost 2 bases, the J end lost 8 bases, and 15 bases lay between the germline ends. The CDR3 sequence is CASSYEGELGGYTF. CDR3 in DNA: TGTGCCAGCAGTTACGAGGGGGAACTAGGAGGCTACACCTTC.